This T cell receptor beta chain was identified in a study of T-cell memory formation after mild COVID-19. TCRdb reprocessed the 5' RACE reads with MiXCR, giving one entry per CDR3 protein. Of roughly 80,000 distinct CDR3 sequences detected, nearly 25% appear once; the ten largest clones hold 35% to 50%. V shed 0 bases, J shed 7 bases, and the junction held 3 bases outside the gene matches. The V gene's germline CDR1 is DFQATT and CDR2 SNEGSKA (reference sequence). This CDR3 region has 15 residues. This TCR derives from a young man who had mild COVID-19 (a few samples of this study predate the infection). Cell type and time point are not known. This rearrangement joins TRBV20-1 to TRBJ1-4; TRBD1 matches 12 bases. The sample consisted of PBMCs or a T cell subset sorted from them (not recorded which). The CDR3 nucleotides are TGCAGTGCTAGAGATCGGGACAGGGGGCTTGAAAAACTGTTTTTT. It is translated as CSARDRDRGLEKLFF.